Shown below are 9 T cell receptor beta chains from a single sample sequenced in a study of T cells in tuberculosis. TCRdb's table, derived via immunoSEQ multiplex PCR, lists solely in-frame clones and lacks some. The data contain 30,000 or so clones, around 91% of them singletons. Source material: PBMCs. These receptors were collected from a donor aged 10-29 years with latent tuberculosis or without tuberculosis infection.

This clone was recorded only once. The V and J genes are TRBV6-6 and TRBJ1-5; TRBD1 might be the D (6 bases). Between the trimmed V and J ends, which lost 6 bases and 8 bases, there was a span of 11 bases. The length of the CDR3 is 12 residues. Germline assignment: CDR1 MNHNY and CDR2 SVGAGI (reference sequence). The CDR3 coding sequence is TGTGCCAGCAGGGAGCCAGGGGAGCCCCAGCATTTT. This gives the protein CASREPGEPQHF.

The chain employs TRBV19 and TRBJ1-2, with no clear D. This CDR3 spans 15 amino acids. The germline V gene encodes CDR1 LNHDA and CDR2 SQIVND (reference sequence). V shed 5 bases and J shed 5 bases, with 18 bases lying between them. Written as DNA, the CDR3 is TGTGCCAGTAGTCCACCCCCGGGATCAGTATATGGCTACACCTTC. Amino acids: CASSPPPGSVYGYTF.

The chain employs TRBV28 and TRBJ1-4, with D possibly being TRBD1 (5 bases). This CDR3 has 14 residues. V was cut by 7 bases and J by 0 bases, with 9 bases left in between. Per the germline V gene, CDR1 is MDHEN and CDR2 is SYDVKM. The chain's CDR3 is CASIGAATNEKLFF. CDR3 bases: TGTGCCAGCATTGGGGCAGCAACTAATGAAAAACTGTTTTTT.

The rearrangement links TRBV18 to TRBJ2-2; 8 bases map to TRBD1. Germline values: CDR1 KGHSH, CDR2 LQKENI. This CDR3 region has 16 residues. Losses at the gene ends were 3 bases for V and 5 bases for J; bases not matched to a gene: 8. CDR3 bases: TGTGCCAGCTCACCGACTGACAGGGGACCGACCGGGGAGCTGTTTTTT. This translates into CASSPTDRGPTGELFF.

The chain links TRBV27 to TRBJ1-2; 9 bases match TRBD1. The CDR3 has 14 amino acids. Germline loops: CDR1 MNHEY, CDR2 SMNVEV (reference sequence). J lost 7 bases, V lost 5 bases, and 8 bases had no gene match. CDR3 DNA sequence: TGTGCCAGCAGTCCTGGGACAGGGTACCGTGGCTACACCTTC. It yields the protein CASSPGTGYRGYTF.

This sequence joins TRBV5-1 and TRBJ1-2, with TRBD1 matching over 9 bases. V lost 4 bases, J lost 6 bases, and 16 bases stayed unmatched. Germline V lookup: CDR1 SGHRS, CDR2 YFSETQ. The CDR3 totals 17 residues. The CDR3 sequence: CASSPREQGAKLHGYTF. CDR3 nucleotides: TGCGCCAGCAGCCCTAGAGAACAGGGGGCCAAGCTCCATGGCTACACCTTC.

This clone was observed a single time. The V call is TRBV18, the J call TRBJ2-7; D not resolved. The CDR3 consists of 13 residues. Germline assignment: CDR1 KGHSH and CDR2 LQKENI. V was pared by 2 bases and J by 2 bases, with 7 bases between. CDR3 bases: TGTGCCAGCTCACCAACGGTTCCCTACGAGCAGTACTTC. Protein product: CASSPTVPYEQYF.

V is TRBV2 and J is TRBJ2-1; 12 bases align to TRBD2. CDR3 length: 14 amino acids. Germline V gene data show CDR1 as SNHLY and CDR2 as FYNNEI. The ends lost 6 bases at V and 6 bases at J; junction bases unmatched: 3. This chain's CDR3 is CASSGTSGFNEQFF. For the CDR3, the DNA is TGTGCCAGCAGCGGGACTAGCGGGTTCAATGAGCAGTTCTTC.

Written as DNA, the CDR3 is TGCGCCAGCAGCTGGCGACTAGCCGGGGAGCTGTTTTTT. It translates to CASSWRLAGELFF. The V and J genes are TRBV5-1 and TRBJ2-2; D might be TRBD2 (6 bases). The V gene lost 3 bases and the J gene lost 6 bases, with 9 bases spanning the gap. Germline lookup yields CDR1 SGHRS and CDR2 YFSETQ. The CDR3 totals 13 residues.